Listed below are T cell receptor beta chains from one sample, sequenced in a study of regulatory T cells in long-lasting Graves disease. TCRdb reprocessed the multiplex PCR reads with MiXCR, giving one entry per CDR3 protein. Of approximately 500,000 distinct CDR3 sequences in the sample, 20% to 25% were seen once. Sequencing used peripheral blood mononuclear cells (PBMCs), obtained when the disease was refractory, from a patient treated with antithyroid drugs. The source of these receptors is a female donor with Graves disease. The CDR3 runs from the conserved cysteine through the conserved F or W. The order of the fields is clone size, V gene, D gene, CDR3 protein. A D gene is named only where the DNA matches it firmly. Clone size is not always given. Where it is, it says once, few, many or a class for expanded clones.

few,TRBV5-1,TRBD1,CASSLHRGIEQYF
-,TRBV6-1,TRBD1,CASSNWDRISTDTQYF
-,TRBV11-2,TRBD2,CASSLDRSWGGGYNEQFF
many,TRBV28,-,CASNQWNYGYTF
few,TRBV6-2/TRBV6-3,-,CASSGQEETEAFF
many,TRBV11-2,-,CASSLEQGAEQYF
few,TRBV19,-,CASTSAYTGELFF
many,TRBV6-1,-,CASSPGVGTNQPQHF
-,TRBV5-1,-,CASSDSKETQYF
-,TRBV20-1,TRBD2,CSARESSGRARNEQFF
few,TRBV29-1,-,CSVRGVQETQYF
few,TRBV12-3/TRBV12-4,TRBD1,CASSWTGEDTQYF
many,TRBV28,TRBD1,CASSWDSSYSNQPQHF
-,TRBV6-2/TRBV6-3,-,CAISPNSAGKTGELFF
-,TRBV7-8,-,CASSFNLKQGSGNTIYF
-,TRBV29-1,-,CSVEVDIQETQYF
-,TRBV7-3,-,CASNGPTDTQYF
many,TRBV7-9,-,CASSLGDTIYF
-,TRBV10-3,TRBD1,CAISGTGVEAIYF
-,TRBV5-1,-,CASSSSGQGGTGELFF
few,TRBV28,TRBD2,CASSLGATSGRAGSRPTQYF
many,TRBV12-3/TRBV12-4,-,CASRDSGQYNEKLFF
many,TRBV5-5,TRBD1,CASSWDRGLGYTF
few,TRBV28,TRBD1,CASSSLAGQGGNTIYF
few,TRBV6-5,-,CASSYSSRNNYEQYF
many,TRBV12-3/TRBV12-4,TRBD1,CASRGDREAFF
few,TRBV6-1,TRBD1,CASSPSGQGRSNSPLHF
-,TRBV5-1,TRBD1,CASSPTGTGGLETQYF